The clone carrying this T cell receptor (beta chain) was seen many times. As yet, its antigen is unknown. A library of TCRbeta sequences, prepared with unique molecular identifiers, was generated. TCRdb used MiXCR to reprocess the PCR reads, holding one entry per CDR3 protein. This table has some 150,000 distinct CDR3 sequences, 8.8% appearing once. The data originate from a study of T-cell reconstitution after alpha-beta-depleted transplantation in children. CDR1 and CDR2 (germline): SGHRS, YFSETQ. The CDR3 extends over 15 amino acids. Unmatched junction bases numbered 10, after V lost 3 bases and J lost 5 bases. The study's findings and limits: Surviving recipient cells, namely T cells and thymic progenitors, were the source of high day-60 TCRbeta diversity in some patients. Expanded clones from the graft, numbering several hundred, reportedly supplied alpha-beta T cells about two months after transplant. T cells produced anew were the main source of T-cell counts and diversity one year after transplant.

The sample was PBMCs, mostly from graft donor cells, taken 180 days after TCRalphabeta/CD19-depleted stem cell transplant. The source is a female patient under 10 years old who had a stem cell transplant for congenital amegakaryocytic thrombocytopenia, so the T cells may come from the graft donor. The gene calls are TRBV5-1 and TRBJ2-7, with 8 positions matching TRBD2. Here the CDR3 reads CASSWAGTRNDEQYF. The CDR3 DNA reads TGCGCCAGCAGCTGGGCCGGGACTAGAAACGACGAGCAGTACTTC.